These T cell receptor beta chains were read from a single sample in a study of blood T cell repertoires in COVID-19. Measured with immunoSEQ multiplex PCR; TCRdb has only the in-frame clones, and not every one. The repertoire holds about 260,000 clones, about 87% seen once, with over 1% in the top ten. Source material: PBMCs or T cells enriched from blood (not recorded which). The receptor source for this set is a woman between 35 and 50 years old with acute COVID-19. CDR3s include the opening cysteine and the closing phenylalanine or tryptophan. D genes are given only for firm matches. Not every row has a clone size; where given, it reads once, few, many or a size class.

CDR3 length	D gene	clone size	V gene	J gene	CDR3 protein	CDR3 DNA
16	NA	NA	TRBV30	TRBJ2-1	CAWSVSWRSSYNEQFF	TGTGCCTGGAGTGTATCTTGGCGGAGCTCCTACAATGAGCAGTTCTTC
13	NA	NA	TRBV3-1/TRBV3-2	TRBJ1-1	CASSLEEDAEAFF	TGTGCCAGCAGCCTCGAAGAGGATGCTGAAGCTTTCTTT
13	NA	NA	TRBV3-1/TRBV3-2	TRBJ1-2	CASSHELKYGYTF	TGTGCCAGCAGCCACGAACTGAAATATGGCTACACCTTC
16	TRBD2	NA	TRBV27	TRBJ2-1	CASSLLAGVPNNEQFF	TGTGCCAGCAGTTTACTAGCGGGAGTCCCCAACAATGAGCAGTTCTTC
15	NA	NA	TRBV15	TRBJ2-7	CATSRDRGGQGEQYF	TGTGCCACCAGCAGAGATCGCGGGGGCCAAGGCGAGCAGTACTTC
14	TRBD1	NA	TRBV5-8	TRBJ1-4	CASSLTTGGEKLFF	TGTGCCAGCAGCTTGACCACAGGGGGGGAAAAACTGTTTTTT
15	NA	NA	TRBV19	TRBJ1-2	CASIAVGSGYSGYTF	TGTGCCAGTATTGCGGTCGGTTCAGGGTACTCTGGCTACACCTTC
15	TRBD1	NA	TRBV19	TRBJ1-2	CASTRGQGANYGYTF	TGTGCCAGTACCCGGGGACAGGGAGCTAACTATGGCTACACCTTC
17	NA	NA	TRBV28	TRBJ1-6	CASSPRQSYRIWSPLHF	TGTGCCAGCAGCCCACGACAGTCGTATCGCATCTGGTCACCCCTCCACTTT
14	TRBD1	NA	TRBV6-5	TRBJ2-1	CASSARTGGYEQFF	TGTGCCAGCAGCGCCCGGACAGGGGGCTATGAGCAGTTCTTC
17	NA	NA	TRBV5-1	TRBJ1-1	CASSLGVGRGWGAEAFF	TGCGCCAGCAGCTTGGGAGTCGGCAGGGGATGGGGAGCTGAAGCTTTCTTT
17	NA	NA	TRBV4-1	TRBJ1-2	CASSSRVQDVGSSGYTF	TGCGCCAGCAGCAGCCGTGTACAGGACGTCGGTAGTTCAGGCTACACCTTC
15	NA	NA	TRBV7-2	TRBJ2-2	CASSFAGSYTGELFF	TGTGCCAGCAGCTTTGCGGGTTCCTACACCGGGGAGCTGTTTTTT
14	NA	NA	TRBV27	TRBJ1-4	CASSFQGFNEKLFF	TGTGCCAGCAGTTTTCAGGGGTTTAATGAAAAACTGTTTTTT
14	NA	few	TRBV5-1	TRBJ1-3	CASSFGSSGNTIYF	TGCGCCAGCAGCTTTGGCAGCTCTGGAAACACCATATATTTT
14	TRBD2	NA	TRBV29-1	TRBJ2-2	CSVEVAGHTGELFF	TGCAGCGTTGAAGTAGCGGGACACACCGGGGAGCTGTTTTTT
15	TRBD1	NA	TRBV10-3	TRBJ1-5	CAISEVTGGTQPQHF	TGTGCCATCAGTGAGGTCACAGGGGGAACTCAGCCCCAGCATTTT
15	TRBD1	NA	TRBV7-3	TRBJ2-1	CASSRRDSSYNEQFF	TGTGCCAGCAGCCGTAGGGACAGCTCCTACAATGAGCAGTTCTTC
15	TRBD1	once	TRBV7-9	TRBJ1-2	CASSLDGTGVYGYTF	TGTGCCAGCAGCTTAGATGGGACAGGGGTTTATGGCTACACCTTC
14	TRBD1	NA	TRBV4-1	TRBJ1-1	CASQGVLKNTEAFF	TGCGCCAGCCAGGGGGTGCTCAAGAACACTGAAGCTTTCTTT
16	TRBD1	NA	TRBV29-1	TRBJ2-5	CSVRGSGTGGGETQYF	TGCAGCGTCCGAGGGTCCGGGACAGGGGGCGGGGAGACCCAGTACTTC
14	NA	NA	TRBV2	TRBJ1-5	CASSGSSGDQPQHF	TGTGCCAGCAGTGGAAGTTCGGGGGATCAGCCCCAGCATTTT
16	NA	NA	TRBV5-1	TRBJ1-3	CASSLLSGGAWDTIYF	TGCGCCAGCAGCTTGTTGTCGGGGGGCGCATGGGACACCATATATTTT
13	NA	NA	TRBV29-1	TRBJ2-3	CSVESGSTDTQYF	TGCAGCGTTGAGTCCGGTAGCACAGATACGCAGTATTTT
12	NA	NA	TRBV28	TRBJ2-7	CASSLQGNEQYF	TGTGCCAGCAGTTTACAGGGTAACGAGCAGTACTTC
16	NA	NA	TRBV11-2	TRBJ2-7	CASSLASGTRDYEQYF	TGTGCCAGCAGCTTAGCTTCCGGGACTCGTGACTACGAGCAGTACTTC